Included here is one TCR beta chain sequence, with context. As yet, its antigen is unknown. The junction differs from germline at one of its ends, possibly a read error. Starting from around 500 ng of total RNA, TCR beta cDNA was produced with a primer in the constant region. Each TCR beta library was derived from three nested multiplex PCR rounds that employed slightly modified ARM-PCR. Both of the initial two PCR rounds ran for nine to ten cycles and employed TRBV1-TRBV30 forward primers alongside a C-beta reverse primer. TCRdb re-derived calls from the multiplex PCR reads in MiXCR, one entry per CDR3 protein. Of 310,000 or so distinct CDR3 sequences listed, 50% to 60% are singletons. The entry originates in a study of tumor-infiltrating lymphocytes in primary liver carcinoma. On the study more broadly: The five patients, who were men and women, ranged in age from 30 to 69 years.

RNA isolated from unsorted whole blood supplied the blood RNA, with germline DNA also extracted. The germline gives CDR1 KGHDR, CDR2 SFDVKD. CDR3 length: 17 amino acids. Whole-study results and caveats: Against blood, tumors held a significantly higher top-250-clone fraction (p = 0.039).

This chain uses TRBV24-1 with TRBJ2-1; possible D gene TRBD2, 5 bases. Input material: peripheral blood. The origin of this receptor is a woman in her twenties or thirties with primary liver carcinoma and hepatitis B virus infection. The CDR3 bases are TGTGCCACCAGTGACCAATCACTAGTGGAAGTTGTCAATGAACAGTTCTTC. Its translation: CATSDQSLVEVVNEQFF.